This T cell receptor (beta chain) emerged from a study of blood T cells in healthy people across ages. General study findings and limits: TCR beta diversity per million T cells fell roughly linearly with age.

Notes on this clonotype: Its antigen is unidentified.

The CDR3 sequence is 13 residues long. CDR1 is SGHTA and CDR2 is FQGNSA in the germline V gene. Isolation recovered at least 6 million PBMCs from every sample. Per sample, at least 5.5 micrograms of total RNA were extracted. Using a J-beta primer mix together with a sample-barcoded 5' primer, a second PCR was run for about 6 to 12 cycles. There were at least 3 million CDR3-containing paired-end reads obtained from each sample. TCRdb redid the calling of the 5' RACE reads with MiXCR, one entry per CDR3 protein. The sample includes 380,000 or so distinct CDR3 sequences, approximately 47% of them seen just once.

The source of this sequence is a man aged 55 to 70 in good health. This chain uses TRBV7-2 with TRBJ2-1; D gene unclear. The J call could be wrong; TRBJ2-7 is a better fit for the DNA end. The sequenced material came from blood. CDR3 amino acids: CASSPRVYNEQYF. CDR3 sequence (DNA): TGTGCCAGCAGCCCAAGGGTCTACAATGAGCAGTACTTC.